This T cell receptor beta chain was observed in a study of preoperative IRX-2 immunotherapy in early breast cancer. This sample's treatment: preoperative locoregional IRX-2 cytokine immunotherapy. Preoperative locoregional IRX-2 cytokine immunotherapy was tested in the phase Ib source study. Clones were sequenced by immunoSEQ multiplex PCR, and TCRdb holds only the in-frame ones, with some missing. The sample records tens of thousands of clones, around 82% being singletons. This clone was seen a few times. The CDR3 runs to 15 residues. V was trimmed by 5 bases and J by 8 bases, leaving 20 bases between them. The germline V gene encodes CDR1 SGHNT and CDR2 YENEEA.

Specimen: lymph node tissue, collected after IRX-2 immunotherapy. The sequence came from a human donor with breast cancer. The chain couples TRBV11-3 to TRBJ2-3, with D possibly matching TRBD2 (6 bases). The CDR3 loop is CASSVGTASVGTQYF. For the CDR3, the DNA is TGTGCCAGCAGCGTCGGGACTGCCTCGGTCGGTACGCAGTATTTT.